The 14 T cell receptor beta chains in this list originate from one sample, sequenced in a study of radiotherapy plus CTLA-4 blockade in lung cancer. Assay: immunoSEQ multiplex PCR; the TCRdb copy retains only in-frame clones and omits some. The data hold more than 25,000 clones, with approximately 80% observed a single time. Source: peripheral blood, taken from a patient treated with radiotherapy plus ipilimumab. The receptors derive from a human donor with non-small cell lung cancer who had stable disease on radiotherapy plus ipilimumab.

The genes are TRBV28 and TRBJ2-1; 15 bases agree with TRBD2. This CDR3 spans 17 amino acids. After removal of 6 bases from V and 7 bases from J, the junction contained 10 bases not matched to a gene. Germline V gives CDR1 MDHEN, CDR2 SYDVKM. The CDR3 DNA is TGTGCCAGCAGGGGCGGGACTAGCGGGGGGAGTAGGAATGAGCAGTTCTTC. It is translated as CASRGGTSGGSRNEQFF.

In the case of this clone: Other DNA sequences in this sample translate to the same CDR3. This chain uses TRBV2 with TRBJ1-5, with D possibly TRBD1 on 5 matching bases. Germline CDR1 is SNHLY and CDR2 is FYNNEI. V shed 4 bases and J shed 6 bases, with 10 bases lying between them. The length of the CDR3 is 13 residues. The CDR3 loop reads CASSGDRRQPQHF. The CDR3 DNA is TGTGCCAGCAGTGGAGACAGACGTCAGCCCCAGCATTTT.

The V and J genes are TRBV30 and TRBJ1-2, with D perhaps matching TRBD1 (5 bases). The germline gives CDR1 GTSNPN, CDR2 SVGIG (reference sequence). The CDR3 consists of 13 residues. Trimming took 2 bases from V and 5 from J, leaving 12 bases between them. CDR3 coding DNA: TGTGCCTGGAGTTCCGCAGGGCCTTATGGCTACACCTTC. Residues: CAWSSAGPYGYTF.

V is TRBV28 and J is TRBJ1-1; a possible D gene is TRBD1 (6 bases). Looked up from germline, CDR1 is MDHEN and CDR2 is SYDVKM. The length of the CDR3 is 17 residues. V lost 1 base, J lost 5 bases, and 20 bases lay in between. The chain's CDR3 is CASSLYFSGAAGTEAFF. The DNA of the CDR3 is TGTGCCAGCAGTTTATATTTTTCGGGGGCCGCGGGGACTGAAGCTTTCTTT.

The chain has TRBV9 and TRBJ2-5, with 9 bases matching TRBD2. The trim removed 4 bases at V and 2 bases at J, leaving 9 bases unmatched. This CDR3 is 16 amino acids long. CDR1 is SGDLS, CDR2 YYNGEE, per germline. CDR3 loop: CASSLGLAWGQETQYF. For the CDR3, the DNA is TGTGCCAGCAGCTTAGGACTAGCGTGGGGTCAAGAGACCCAGTACTTC.

This chain joins TRBV14 and TRBJ2-2, with D uncertain. The V and J ends lost 1 base and 4 bases respectively, with 10 bases between them. The CDR3 runs to 15 residues. Looked up from germline, CDR1 is SGHDN and CDR2 is FVKESK. The CDR3 spells CASSQVNIFTGELFF. The CDR3 region has the DNA TGTGCCAGCAGCCAAGTAAATATATTCACCGGGGAGCTGTTTTTT.

V gene TRBV28 combines with J gene TRBJ1-2, with TRBD1 as a possible D gene (5 bases). The V gene lost 1 base and the J gene lost 5 bases, with 11 bases spanning the gap. CDR3 length: 14 residues. CDR1 and CDR2 (germline): MDHEN, SYDVKM. The CDR3 region has the DNA TGTGCCAGCAGTTTATTCGGGGGGGGTTATGGCTACACCTTC. Residues: CASSLFGGGYGYTF.

This clone appeared a few times. This sequence joins TRBV18 and TRBJ1-3, with 7 bases aligning to TRBD1. This CDR3 contains 14 residues. Germline CDR1 KGHSH, CDR2 LQKENI. The J segment lost 4 bases and the V segment lost 2 bases, leaving 2 bases of the junction unmatched. The DNA for the CDR3 is TGTGCCAGCTCACCAACGGACAGGGGAAACACCATATATTTT. Its protein is CASSPTDRGNTIYF. Combining the CDR3 with reference TRBV18 and TRBJ1-3 gives the whole variable domain NAGVMQNPRHLVRRRGQEARLRCSPMKGHSHVYWYRQLPEEGLKFMVYLQKENIIDESGMPKERFSAEFPKEGPSILRIQQVVRGDSAAYFCASSPTDRGNTIYFGEGSWLTVV.

The V and J genes are TRBV10-3 and TRBJ2-7, with D perhaps matching TRBD1 or TRBD2 (7 bases each). The CDR3 consists of 14 residues. V was cut by 2 bases and J by 3 bases, with 11 bases left in between. CDR1 is ENHRY, CDR2 SYGVKD, per germline. In nucleotides, the CDR3 is TGTGCCATCAGTGAGCGGGGGGACAGCTACGAGCAGTACTTC. Amino acids: CAISERGDSYEQYF.

The rearrangement joins TRBV6-5 to TRBJ2-5, with no clear D. The germline V gene has CDR1 MNHEY and CDR2 SVGAGI. The CDR3 has 13 amino acids. Trimming took off 0 bases at V and 5 bases at J, with 7 bases between the two ends. The CDR3 bases are TGTGCCAGCAGTTACTCAACAGTGGAGACCCAGTACTTC. Amino acids: CASSYSTVETQYF.

This clone showed up just a few times. V and J are TRBV6-1 and TRBJ1-1, with 8 positions matching TRBD1. CDR3 length: 14 amino acids. Germline CDR1 is MNHNS and CDR2 is SASEGT. V dropped 7 bases and J dropped 1; count of bases not matched to a gene: 5. CDR3 bases: TGTGCCAGCATCTACGGGACAGGGAACACTGAAGCTTTCTTT. The encoded protein is CASIYGTGNTEAFF.

This clone is a singleton in its sample. The chain recombines TRBV9 with TRBJ1-1; weak D call: TRBD1 (6 bases). Germline values: CDR1 SGDLS, CDR2 YYNGEE. Trimming took off 0 bases at V and 3 bases at J, with 15 bases between the two ends. This CDR3 contains 16 residues. CDR3 sequence reads: CASSVVLGAGDTEAFF. DNA of the CDR3: TGTGCCAGCAGCGTAGTTTTGGGGGCGGGGGACACTGAAGCTTTCTTT.

The rearrangement joins TRBV19 to TRBJ1-1; D is possibly TRBD1 (6 bases). Germline V gene sequence: CDR1 LNHDA, CDR2 SQIVND (reference sequence). Between the trimmed V and J ends, which lost 5 bases and 6 bases, there was a span of 19 bases. The CDR3 consists of 15 residues. The CDR3 DNA is TGTGCCAGTAGTCCTCTCAAGGAGGGGGTTCCTGAAGCTTTCTTT. Translated, it gives CASSPLKEGVPEAFF.

The V call is TRBV6-1, the J call TRBJ2-6; a weak D match, TRBD1 (5 bases). Per the germline V gene, CDR1 is MNHNS and CDR2 is SASEGT. The CDR3 runs 19 residues. V shed 4 bases and J shed 0 bases, with 19 bases lying between them. The CDR3, as DNA: TGTGCCAGCAGTGCTTTAGTCACAGGCCAATACTCTGGGGCCAACGTCCTGACTTTC. This encodes CASSALVTGQYSGANVLTF.